This T cell receptor beta chain was recovered during a study of OX40 agonist ivuxolimab in advanced cancers. Study context: As their treatment, patients were administered ivuxolimab, an agonistic anti-OX40 (CD134) antibody. Broader study findings: Clonal expansion by week 6 occurred in CD4+ and CD8+ blood T cells (at 0.1 to 3.0 mg/kg).

The germline V gene has CDR1 MNHNY and CDR2 SVGAGI (reference sequence). Losses at the gene ends were 2 bases for V and 1 base for J; bases not matched to a gene: 3. The CDR3 totals 15 residues. With respect to this clone: Its antigen remains unknown.

Profiled with immunoSEQ multiplex PCR; TCRdb holds only in-frame clones, not every one. The repertoire holds about 20,000 clones, with about four fifths as singletons. The sequence derives from an adult with an advanced solid tumor such as melanoma, head and neck, liver or kidney cancer. Source: CD4+ or CD8+ T cells sorted from blood, taken in a trial of the OX40 agonist ivuxolimab. The rearrangement uses TRBV6-6 and TRBJ2-7; 9 nucleotides agree with TRBD2. CDR3 bases: TGTGCCAGCAGTTACGTCCTAGCGGGATCCTACGAGCAGTACTTC. This sequence encodes CASSYVLAGSYEQYF.